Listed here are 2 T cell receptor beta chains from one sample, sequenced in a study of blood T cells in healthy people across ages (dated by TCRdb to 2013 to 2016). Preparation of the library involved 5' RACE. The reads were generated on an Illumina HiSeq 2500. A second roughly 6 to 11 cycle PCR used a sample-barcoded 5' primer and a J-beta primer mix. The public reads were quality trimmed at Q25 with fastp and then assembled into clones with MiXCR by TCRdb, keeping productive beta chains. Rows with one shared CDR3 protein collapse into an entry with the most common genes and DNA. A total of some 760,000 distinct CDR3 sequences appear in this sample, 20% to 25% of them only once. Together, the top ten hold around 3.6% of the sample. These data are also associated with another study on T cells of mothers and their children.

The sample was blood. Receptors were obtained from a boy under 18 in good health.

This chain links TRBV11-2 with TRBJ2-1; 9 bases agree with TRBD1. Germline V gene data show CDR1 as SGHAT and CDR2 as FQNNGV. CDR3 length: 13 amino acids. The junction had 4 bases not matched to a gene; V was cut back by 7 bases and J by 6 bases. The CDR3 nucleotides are TGTGCCAGCAACCAGGGACAGGGCAATGAGCAGTTCTTC. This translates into CASNQGQGNEQFF. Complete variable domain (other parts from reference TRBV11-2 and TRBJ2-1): EAGVAQSPRYKIIEKRQSVAFWCNPISGHATLYWYQQILGQGPKLLIQFQNNGVVDDSQLPKDRFSAERLKGVDSTLKIQPAKLEDSAVYLCASNQGQGNEQFFGPGTRLTVL.

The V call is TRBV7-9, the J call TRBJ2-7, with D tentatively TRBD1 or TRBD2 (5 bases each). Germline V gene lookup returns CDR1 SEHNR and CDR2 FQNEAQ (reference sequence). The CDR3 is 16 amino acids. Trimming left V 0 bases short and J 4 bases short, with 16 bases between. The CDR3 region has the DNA TGTGCCAGCAGCTTAGCTGCCCCGTTAGGGGAGTACGAGCAGTACTTC. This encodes CASSLAAPLGEYEQYF.